The 2 T cell receptor beta chains in this list originate from one sample, sequenced in a study of cytomegalovirus exposure and HLA in healthy donors. Primers for the PCR totalled 60 Vbeta and 13 Jbeta. This table comes from immunoSEQ multiplex PCR, and its TCRdb copy is limited to in-frame clones, with some not included. The data contain roughly 200,000 clones, roughly 78% of them singletons. Specimen: PBMCs. The receptor source for this set is a girl aged 10 to 17 in good health and CMV-seropositive.

The chain couples TRBV19 to TRBJ2-7; D may be TRBD1 (7 bases). V was pared by 1 base and J by 5 bases, with 15 bases between. Germline V CDR1 and CDR2: LNHDA, SQIVND (reference sequence). The CDR3 consists of 15 residues. The CDR3 DNA follows: TGTGCCAGTAGTATAGGGCAGGGGGGATTCGACGAGCAGTACTTC. Translated, it gives CASSIGQGGFDEQYF.

This clone came up a few times. V is TRBV19 and J is TRBJ1-2; TRBD1 is a possible D gene (5 bases). V was cut by 2 bases and J by 8 bases, with 18 bases left in between. The CDR3 loop spans 15 amino acids. Germline CDR1 and CDR2: LNHDA and SQIVND (reference sequence). CDR3 protein: CASSIFVAGEKGYTF. The CDR3 DNA reads as TGTGCCAGTAGTATATTCGTGGCGGGGGAAAAGGGCTACACCTTC. The full variable domain, rest sourced from reference TRBV19 and TRBJ1-2, is DGGITQSPKYLFRKEGQNVTLSCEQNLNHDAMYWYRQDPGQGLRLIYYSQIVNDFQKGDIAEGYSVSREKKESFPLTVTSAQKNPTAFYLCASSIFVAGEKGYTFGSGTRLTVV.